These 28 T cell receptor beta chains came from one sample sequenced in a study of breast tumors, draining lymph nodes, adjacent tissues. A single record per CDR3 protein comes from TCRdb applying MiXCR to the multiplex PCR reads. The data contain 20,000 to 25,000 distinct CDR3 sequences, approximately 31% of them singletons. The specimen sequenced was breast tumor tissue. These receptors were obtained from a female donor with breast cancer. Some clones in this sample may be carry-over from other donors' samples.

Details on this clonotype: This may stem from a read error, because a much larger clone lies one nucleotide away. This chain uses TRBV12-3 or TRBV12-4 with TRBJ2-5; D is perhaps TRBD1 (5 bases). The germline V and J ends were trimmed by 2 bases and 4 bases, with 11 bases remaining between them. This CDR3 is built from 14 residues. The CDR3 loop reads CASSLKGATETQYF. CDR3 coding DNA: TGTGCCAGCAGTTTAAAAGGGGCGACAGAGACCCAGTACTTC.

The sample holds many counts of this clonotype. A junction end diverges from the germline sequence, so it may reflect a read error. CDR3 DNA: TGTGTCAGCAGTGCGCACCGGGATGAGGACTACGAGCAGTACTTC. Translation: CVSSAHRDEDYEQYF. The rearrangement uses TRBV25-1 and TRBJ2-7; maybe TRBD2 (5 bases). Per germline, CDR1 MGHDK and CDR2 SYGVNS. CDR3 length: 15 amino acids.

This chain links TRBV7-2 with TRBJ2-5; D remains ambiguous. Germline loops: CDR1 SGHTA, CDR2 FQGNSA. The CDR3 consists of 14 residues. V was trimmed by 1 base and J by 2 bases, leaving 8 bases between them. In nucleotides, the CDR3 is TGTGCCAGCAGCTTAGATGCAGGTCAAGAGACCCAGTACTTC. Translation gives CASSLDAGQETQYF.

The rearrangement links TRBV7-2 to TRBJ1-5, with D hard to call. CDR1 and CDR2 from the germline V gene are SGHTA and FQGNSA. V was clipped by 4 bases and J by 11 bases, with 18 bases between them. CDR3 length equals 14 residues. CDR3 residues: CASSSLHLSETQHF. CDR3 in DNA: TGTGCCAGCAGCTCTCTTCACCTGTCAGAGACCCAGCATTTT.

The V gene is TRBV20-1, the J gene TRBJ2-1; D is ambiguous. CDR1 DFQATT and CDR2 SNEGSKA come from the germline V gene (reference sequence). V was clipped by 2 bases and J by 12 bases, with 11 bases between them. CDR3 length: 11 residues. CDR3 coding DNA: TGCAGTGCTAGATACGAGGAGTGGCAGTTCTTC. The encoded protein is CSARYEEWQFF.

This clonotype was counted at least ten times. This chain uses TRBV18 with TRBJ2-2; 14 positions match TRBD2. The CDR3 consists of 15 residues. The V and J ends lost 5 bases and 8 bases, in that order; junction bases with no gene match: 4. CDR1 is KGHSH, CDR2 LQKENI, per germline. CDR3 loop: CASSSGLAGAGELFF. DNA of the CDR3: TGTGCCAGCTCATCGGGACTAGCGGGAGCGGGGGAGCTGTTTTTT.

The table lists this clonotype with many counts. The chain uses TRBV4-3 and TRBJ2-1; 9 bases fit TRBD2. Losses at the gene ends were 0 bases for V and 1 base for J; bases not matched to a gene: 16. This CDR3 is 21 amino acids long. From germline, CDR1 is LGHNA and CDR2 YSLEER. This CDR3 reads CASSQDLSGGLAGASYNEQFF. CDR3 nucleotides: TGCGCCAGCAGCCAAGATCTTTCCGGGGGTTTAGCGGGAGCTTCCTACAATGAGCAGTTCTTC.

This clonotype appeared many times. The gene calls are TRBV5-1 and TRBJ2-3, with a possible D match to TRBD1 (5 bases). This CDR3 has 13 amino acids. Trimming removed 5 bases from V and 5 bases from J, with 12 bases in between. The V gene's germline CDR1 is SGHRS and CDR2 YFSETQ. CDR3: CASSPQVLDTQYF. DNA for the CDR3: TGCGCCAGCAGTCCACAGGTTTTAGATACGCAGTATTTT.

About this clonotype: This may be a read error, as it is one base from a much larger clone. This chain joins TRBV5-4 and TRBJ2-1; 7 bases match TRBD2. J lost 8 bases, V lost 4 bases, and 3 bases had no gene match. CDR1 is SGHNT, CDR2 YYREEE, per germline (reference sequence). The CDR3 spans 12 residues. The CDR3 loop is CASSRGRDEQFF. CDR3 nucleotide sequence: TGTGCCAGCAGCAGAGGGAGGGATGAGCAGTTCTTC.

Worth noting for this clonotype: Likely a read error: the CDR3 ends without its conserved phenylalanine or tryptophan. The V call is TRBV7-3, the J call TRBJ2-3; no reliable D call. The CDR3 totals 13 residues. Germline CDR1 and CDR2: SGHTA and FQGTGA. The CDR3 region is CTSSLMEWGMQYS. In nucleotides, the CDR3 is TGTACCAGCAGCTTAATGGAGTGGGGTATGCAGTATTCT.

A word on this clonotype: At one end the junction does not follow the germline gene, possibly because of a read error. This chain joins TRBV30 and TRBJ2-5, with 15 bases that match TRBD2. This CDR3 region has 17 residues. The germline CDR1 and CDR2 sequences are GTSNPN and SVGIG (reference sequence). The CDR3 region is CARSTRRTSGGVETQYF. As DNA, the CDR3 is TGTGCCCGGAGTACCCGCCGGACTAGCGGGGGGGTGGAGACCCAGTACTTC.

This clonotype appeared many times. The chain has TRBV20-1 and TRBJ1-2; possibly TRBD1 for D (5 bases). The ends were cut back, 6 bases at V and 3 bases at J, with 17 bases in the middle. The germline gives CDR1 DFQATT, CDR2 SNEGSKA (reference sequence). The CDR3 sequence is 14 residues long. The CDR3 coding sequence is TGCAGTGCCCCAGTAGACCCGGGGCACTATGGCTACACCTTC. Its protein product is CSAPVDPGHYGYTF.

This clonotype was seen ten or more times. The V and J genes are TRBV24-1 and TRBJ2-1; D may be TRBD1 (5 bases). Per the germline V gene, CDR1 is KGHDR and CDR2 is SFDVKD. V was pared by 4 bases and J by 2 bases, with 14 bases between. The CDR3 has 16 amino acids. The chain's CDR3 is CATSEPEGATYNEQFF. The DNA of the CDR3 is TGTGCCACCAGTGAACCCGAAGGGGCGACCTACAATGAGCAGTTCTTC.

V usage is TRBV24-1 and J usage is TRBJ1-1, with TRBD1 matching over 10 bases. J was trimmed by 7 bases and V by 9 bases; bases with no gene match: 10. Germline loops: CDR1 KGHDR, CDR2 SFDVKD. CDR3 size: 14 residues. The CDR3 is CATSSGTGDIEAFF. As DNA, the CDR3 is TGTGCCACCTCTTCCGGGACAGGGGACATTGAAGCTTTCTTT.

V usage is TRBV7-6 and J usage is TRBJ2-5; no firm D call. V lost 5 bases and J 5 bases, leaving 12 bases between the germline ends. The CDR3 length is 13 residues. Germline assignment: CDR1 SGHVS and CDR2 FNYEAQ. The CDR3 here is CASSRGFWETQYF. The CDR3 region has the DNA TGTGCCAGCAGCCGCGGCTTTTGGGAGACCCAGTACTTC.

The table lists this clonotype with many counts. CDR3 DNA: TGTGCCAGCAGTTTAAGCCAGGGGTTGGGCTACACCTTC. Its translation: CASSLSQGLGYTF. The chain employs TRBV12-3 or TRBV12-4 and TRBJ1-2; the D gene is possibly TRBD1 (6 bases). The CDR3 spans 13 residues. V shed 2 bases and J shed 8 bases, with 12 bases lying between them.

This clonotype was detected ten times or more. The chain recombines TRBV6-4 with TRBJ2-3; D unresolved. With 2 bases removed from V and 4 bases from J, the gap between germline ends came to 4 bases. This CDR3 is 12 amino acids long. CDR1 is MRHNA, CDR2 SNTAGT, per germline. The DNA of the CDR3 is TGTGCCAGCAGTGACCGATCAGATACGCAGTATTTT. The encoded protein is CASSDRSDTQYF.

This clonotype was seen repeatedly, ten times or more. The chain links TRBV27 to TRBJ2-3; D is uncertain. Trimming removed 3 bases from V and 2 bases from J, with 9 bases in between. Germline V gene lookup returns CDR1 MNHEY and CDR2 SMNVEV (reference sequence). The CDR3 is made up of 14 amino acids. CDR3 residues: CASSFGILTDTQYF. The CDR3 nucleotides are TGTGCCAGCAGTTTCGGCATCCTCACAGATACGCAGTATTTT.

This clonotype is termed medium-sized. The chain links TRBV5-1 to TRBJ2-2; D not certain. The CDR3 loop spans 14 amino acids. V was trimmed by 1 base and J by 8 bases, leaving 12 bases between them. Germline CDR1 and CDR2: SGHRS and YFSETQ. The CDR3 bases are TGCGCCAGCAGCTTGAGGCCCCTGGGGGGGGAGCTGTTTTTT. Its translation is CASSLRPLGGELFF.

This clonotype was observed many times. This sequence joins TRBV9 and TRBJ1-2; D remains unclear. Germline V lookup: CDR1 SGDLS, CDR2 YYNGEE. The CDR3 consists of 19 residues. Trimming stripped 0 bases from V and 5 bases from J, with 26 bases between. CDR3 residues: CASSVVSRTVGRGRYGYTF. The CDR3 coding sequence is TGTGCCAGCAGCGTAGTATCCCGGACGGTTGGGCGTGGGAGGTATGGCTACACCTTC. Full variable domain (missing parts from reference TRBV9 and TRBJ1-2): DSGVTQTPKHLITATGQRVTLRCSPRSGDLSVYWYQQSLDQGLQFLIQYYNGEERAKGNILERFSAQQFPDLHSELNLSSLELGDSALYFCASSVVSRTVGRGRYGYTFGSGTRLTVV.

This clonotype was seen just once. The chain has TRBV12-3 or TRBV12-4 and TRBJ1-2; 8 bases map to TRBD1. V lost 2 bases to trimming and J lost 7 bases; unmatched junction nucleotides: 6. CDR3 length: 14 residues. As DNA, the CDR3 is TGTGCCAGCAGTTTACTTGACAGGGGCGGTGGCTACACCTTC. Its translation is CASSLLDRGGGYTF.

By proportion, this clonotype is medium-sized. The rearrangement joins TRBV7-8 to TRBJ2-2; D perhaps matches TRBD2 (6 bases). The CDR3 contains 15 residues. The germline V gene encodes CDR1 SGHVS and CDR2 FQNEAQ. V dropped 4 bases and J dropped 1 base, with 10 bases sitting between them. DNA of the CDR3: TGTGCCAGCAGCTATAGCGGAGAGAACACCGGGGAGCTGTTTTTT. Its translation is CASSYSGENTGELFF.

This clonotype was picked up many times. The rearrangement uses TRBV20-1 and TRBJ1-5, with 11 nucleotides matching TRBD1. Germline CDR1 reads DFQATT; CDR2 reads SNEGSKA (reference sequence). J lost 7 bases, V lost 4 bases, and 9 bases had no gene match. The CDR3 covers 15 residues. CDR3 DNA: TGCAGTGCTACCGCCTGGACAGGGGGCGGACAGCCCCAGCATTTT. Its translation: CSATAWTGGGQPQHF.

This clonotype was picked up many times. The rearrangement joins TRBV7-9 to TRBJ2-7; 7 positions match TRBD2. The V gene end was trimmed by 3 bases and the J gene end by 2 bases; junction bases not matched to a gene: 1. The length of the CDR3 is 13 residues. Germline V lookup: CDR1 SEHNR, CDR2 FQNEAQ (reference sequence). The CDR3 protein is CASSLGGPYEQYF. The CDR3 DNA sequence: TGTGCCAGCAGCTTGGGAGGGCCCTACGAGCAGTACTTC.

The chain employs TRBV5-5 and TRBJ1-6, with 12 bases lining up with TRBD1. V shed 2 bases, J shed 8 bases, and the junction held 5 bases outside the gene matches. This CDR3 has 16 amino acids. CDR1 is SGHKS and CDR2 is YYEKEE in the germline V gene (reference sequence). CDR3 sequence reads: CASSLRDRGQDSPLHF. The DNA for the CDR3 is TGTGCCAGCAGCTTACGGGACAGGGGGCAGGATTCACCCCTCCACTTT.

In its sample, this clonotype was seen many times. The chain employs TRBV27 and TRBJ2-7, with TRBD2 as a possible D gene (5 bases). CDR3 length: 13 amino acids. Trimming took off 3 bases at V and 2 bases at J, with 8 bases between the two ends. Germline lookup yields CDR1 MNHEY and CDR2 SMNVEV (reference sequence). CDR3 region: CASSLGRAYEQYF. The CDR3 nucleotides read TGTGCCAGCAGTTTGGGGAGAGCCTACGAGCAGTACTTC.

This clonotype has a count of ten or more. J is TRBJ2-1 and V is TRBV5-1; TRBD1 is a possible D gene (5 bases). The germline CDR1 and CDR2 sequences are SGHRS and YFSETQ. V lost 0 bases, J lost 8 bases, and 9 bases lay in between. The CDR3 is 13 amino acids. The CDR3 reads CASSLGQGYEQFF. CDR3 DNA: TGCGCCAGCAGCTTGGGGCAGGGATATGAGCAGTTCTTC.

This clonotype was seen at least ten times. This rearrangement joins TRBV29-1 to TRBJ1-3; possibly TRBD1 for D (5 bases). Germline CDR1 and CDR2: SQVTM and ANQGSEA. V dropped 3 bases and J dropped 4 bases, with 13 bases sitting between them. This CDR3 has 14 residues. CDR3 sequence reads: CSVEAQGWGNTIYF. The CDR3 DNA reads TGCAGCGTTGAGGCTCAGGGCTGGGGAAACACCATATATTTT.